The 2 T cell receptor beta chains in this list originate from one sample, sequenced in a study of memory CD4+ T cells and cytomegalovirus serostatus. Clones were sequenced by immunoSEQ multiplex PCR, and TCRdb holds only the in-frame ones, with some missing. Of approximately 40,000 clones in the sample, 78% were seen once. The sort gate was single viable CD3+CD4+CD8-CD45RO+ cells for memory CD4+ T cells. The sample was memory CD4+ T cells from blood. The receptors originated from an adult in good health and CMV-seronegative.

The chain recombines TRBV19 with TRBJ2-1, with 7 nucleotides matching TRBD1. Germline V gene lookup returns CDR1 LNHDA and CDR2 SQIVND (reference sequence). V lost 5 bases, J lost 4 bases, and 5 bases stayed unmatched. This CDR3 has 14 residues. The CDR3 region is CASSPGTDYNEQFF. The CDR3 DNA reads TGTGCCAGTAGTCCCGGGACAGATTACAATGAGCAGTTCTTC. Full variable domain (outside the CDR3, taken from reference TRBV19 and TRBJ2-1): DGGITQSPKYLFRKEGQNVTLSCEQNLNHDAMYWYRQDPGQGLRLIYYSQIVNDFQKGDIAEGYSVSREKKESFPLTVTSAQKNPTAFYLCASSPGTDYNEQFFGPGTRLTVL.

The chain is built from TRBV5-5 and TRBJ1-5; D may be TRBD1 (5 bases). From germline, CDR1 is SGHKS and CDR2 YYEKEE (reference sequence). The CDR3 contains 15 residues. The germline V and J ends were trimmed by 1 base and 1 base, with 9 bases remaining between them. CDR3 sequence (DNA): TGTGCCAGCAGCTTGTCAGGGAGGAGCAATCAGCCCCAGCATTTT. It specifies CASSLSGRSNQPQHF.